These 12 T cell receptor beta chains came from one sample sequenced in a study of cytotoxic CD8 clonotypes in ibrutinib-treated CLL. Clones were read by immunoSEQ multiplex PCR, and TCRdb kept only the in-frame ones, dropping some. The sample contains roughly 60,000 clones, roughly 70% of which appear only once. The input for sequencing was PBMCs, taken after 12 months of ibrutinib treatment. These receptors were collected from a human donor with chronic lymphocytic leukemia.

The chain recombines TRBV18 with TRBJ1-4; D is unresolved. Deletions cut 5 bases from V and 0 bases from J, with 10 bases between. The CDR3 is made up of 15 amino acids. CDR1 is KGHSH and CDR2 is LQKENI in the germline V gene. The CDR3 sequence is CASSASVATNEKLFF. The CDR3 region has the DNA TGTGCCAGCTCAGCCTCCGTAGCAACTAATGAAAAACTGTTTTTT. The complete variable domain, with remaining parts taken from reference TRBV18 and TRBJ1-4, reads NAGVMQNPRHLVRRRGQEARLRCSPMKGHSHVYWYRQLPEEGLKFMVYLQKENIIDESGMPKERFSAEFPKEGPSILRIQQVVRGDSAAYFCASSASVATNEKLFFGSGTQLSVL.

The chain has TRBV29-1 and TRBJ2-3, with 9 bases fitting TRBD2. The junction had 2 bases not matched to a gene; V was cut back by 2 bases and J by 2 bases. In germline, CDR1 is SQVTM, CDR2 ANQGSEA. The CDR3 is 14 residues long. CDR3 loop: CSVEPSGTTDTQYF. DNA for the CDR3: TGCAGCGTTGAACCTAGCGGGACCACAGATACGCAGTATTTT.

This chain connects TRBV29-1 to TRBJ1-5; D not certain. This CDR3 has 12 amino acids. Germline CDR1 is SQVTM and CDR2 is ANQGSEA. V dropped 3 bases and J dropped 5 bases, with 8 bases sitting between them. CDR3 region: CSVESSDQPQHF. CDR3 nucleotides: TGCAGCGTTGAGTCCTCAGATCAGCCCCAGCATTTT.

The chain has TRBV11-3 and TRBJ2-1, with D perhaps matching TRBD1 (6 bases). Germline lookup yields CDR1 SGHNT and CDR2 YENEEA. V was pared by 8 bases and J by 1 base, with 15 bases between. The CDR3 has 15 amino acids. The CDR3 bases are TGTGCCAGCTCGCGATTTAGGGGGTCCTACAATGAGCAGTTCTTC. This codes for CASSRFRGSYNEQFF.

As concerns this clone: The junction shows a germline mismatch at one end, possibly a read error. The rearrangement links TRBV7-3 to TRBJ2-2; 7 positions agree with TRBD1. In germline, CDR1 is SGHTA, CDR2 FQGTGA. The CDR3 totals 15 residues. CDR3 nucleotide sequence: TGTGCCAGCAGCCTAACAGGGGTACACACCGGGGAGCTGTTTTTT. As protein: CASSLTGVHTGELFF.

The chain joins TRBV4-3 to TRBJ2-2; no definite D call. CDR1 is LGHNA and CDR2 is YSLEER in the germline V gene. CDR3 length: 16 amino acids. Deletions cut 1 base from V and 4 bases from J, with 13 bases between. CDR3: CASSQVGAPGTGELFF. The CDR3 DNA is TGCGCCAGCAGCCAAGTAGGAGCCCCGGGCACCGGGGAGCTGTTTTTT.

Only a few counts were recorded for this clone. J is TRBJ2-1 and V is TRBV11-2; possibly TRBD2 for D (6 bases). The germline V gene encodes CDR1 SGHAT and CDR2 FQNNGV. This CDR3 region has 16 residues. V was trimmed by 5 bases and J by 2 bases, leaving 16 bases between them. Written as DNA, the CDR3 is TGTGCCAGCAGCCCCATCGGGGGTCCCACCTACAATGAGCAGTTCTTC. This encodes CASSPIGGPTYNEQFF.

The chain combines TRBV20-1 with TRBJ2-7; perhaps TRBD1 as D (6 bases). V was cut by 6 bases and J by 4 bases, with 10 bases left in between. This CDR3 has 11 residues. Germline V gene sequence: CDR1 DFQATT, CDR2 SNEGSKA (reference sequence). CDR3: CSARGRYEQYF. CDR3 nucleotides: TGCAGTGCCAGGGGTCGGTACGAGCAGTACTTC.

The chain employs TRBV11-3 and TRBJ2-1, with 10 bases aligning to TRBD1. Germline V gene lookup returns CDR1 SGHNT and CDR2 YENEEA. The CDR3 totals 16 residues. The trim removed 5 bases at V and 4 bases at J, leaving 8 bases unmatched. The CDR3 sequence is CASSPHPGQGYNEQFF. The DNA of the CDR3 is TGTGCCAGCAGCCCCCACCCGGGACAGGGGTACAATGAGCAGTTCTTC.

This chain connects TRBV14 to TRBJ2-2; a possible D gene is TRBD2 (6 bases). Trimming left V 5 bases short and J 7 bases short, with 11 bases between. This CDR3 has 13 residues. Germline CDR1 and CDR2: SGHDN and FVKESK. CDR3 coding DNA: TGTGCCAGCAGCGATCTAGCGTTCGGGGAGCTGTTTTTT. It codes for CASSDLAFGELFF.

V usage is TRBV4-3 and J usage is TRBJ2-1, with 12 bases aligning to TRBD2. The CDR3 has 17 residues. Germline CDR1 is LGHNA and CDR2 is YSLEER. V was pared by 0 bases and J by 12 bases, with 12 bases of the junction left unmatched. The chain's CDR3 is CASSQDVTSGRGYGQFF. The CDR3 DNA follows: TGCGCCAGCAGCCAAGATGTGACTAGCGGGAGAGGGTACGGGCAGTTCTTC.

This chain connects TRBV7-2 to TRBJ2-7, with TRBD2 matching over 15 bases. The J segment lost 3 bases and the V segment lost 2 bases, leaving 8 bases of the junction unmatched. Germline V gene data show CDR1 as SGHTA and CDR2 as FQGNSA. The CDR3 runs 18 residues. CDR3 in amino acids: CASSLRTSGRATDYEQYF. CDR3 nucleotides: TGTGCCAGCAGCTTAAGGACTAGCGGGAGGGCCACCGACTACGAGCAGTACTTC.